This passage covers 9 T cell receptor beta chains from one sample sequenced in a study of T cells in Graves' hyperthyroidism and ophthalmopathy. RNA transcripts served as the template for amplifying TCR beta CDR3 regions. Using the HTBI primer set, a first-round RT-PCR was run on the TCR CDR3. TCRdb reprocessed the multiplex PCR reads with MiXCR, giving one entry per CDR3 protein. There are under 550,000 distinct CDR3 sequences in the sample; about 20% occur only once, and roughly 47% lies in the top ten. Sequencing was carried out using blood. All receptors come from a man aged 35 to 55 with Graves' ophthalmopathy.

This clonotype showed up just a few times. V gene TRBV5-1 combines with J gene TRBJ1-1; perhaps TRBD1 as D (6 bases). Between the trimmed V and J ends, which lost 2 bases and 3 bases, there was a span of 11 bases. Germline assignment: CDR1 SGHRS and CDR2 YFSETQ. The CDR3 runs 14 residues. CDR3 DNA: TGCGCCAGCAGCTTACGGAACAGGGACACTGAAGCTTTCTTT. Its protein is CASSLRNRDTEAFF.

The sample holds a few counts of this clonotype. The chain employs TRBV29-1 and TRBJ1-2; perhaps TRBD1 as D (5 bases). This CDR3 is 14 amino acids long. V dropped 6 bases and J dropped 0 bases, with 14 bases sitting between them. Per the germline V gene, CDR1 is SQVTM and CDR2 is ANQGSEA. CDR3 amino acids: CSVGGGASNYGYTF. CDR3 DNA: TGCAGCGTGGGAGGAGGGGCCTCTAACTATGGCTACACCTTC.

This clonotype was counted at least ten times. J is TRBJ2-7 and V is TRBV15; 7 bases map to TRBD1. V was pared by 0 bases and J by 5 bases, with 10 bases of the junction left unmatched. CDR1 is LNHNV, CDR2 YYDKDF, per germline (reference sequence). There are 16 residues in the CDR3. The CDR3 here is CATSRDRGRGFDEQYF. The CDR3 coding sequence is TGTGCCACCAGCAGAGATCGAGGCAGGGGGTTCGACGAGCAGTACTTC.

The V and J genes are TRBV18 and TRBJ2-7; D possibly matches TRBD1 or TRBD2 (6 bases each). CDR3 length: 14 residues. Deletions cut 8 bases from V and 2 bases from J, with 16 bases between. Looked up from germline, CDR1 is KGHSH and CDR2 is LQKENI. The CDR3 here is CASRDTGATYEQYF. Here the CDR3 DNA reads TGTGCCAGCCGGGACACGGGAGCTACCTACGAGCAGTACTTC. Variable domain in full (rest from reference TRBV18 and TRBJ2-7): NAGVMQNPRHLVRRRGQEARLRCSPMKGHSHVYWYRQLPEEGLKFMVYLQKENIIDESGMPKERFSAEFPKEGPSILRIQQVVRGDSAAYFCASRDTGATYEQYFGPGTRLTVT.

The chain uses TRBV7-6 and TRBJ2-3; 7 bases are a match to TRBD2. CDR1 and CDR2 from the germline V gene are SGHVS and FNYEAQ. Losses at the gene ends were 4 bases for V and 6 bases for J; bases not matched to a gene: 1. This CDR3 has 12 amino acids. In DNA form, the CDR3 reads TGTGCCAGCAGCTGGGGGGGGGATACGCAGTATTTT. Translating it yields CASSWGGDTQYF.

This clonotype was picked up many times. CDR3 nucleotides: TGTGCCAGCAGTGGTTGGACAGAAGCTGGCTACACCTTC. The encoded protein is CASSGWTEAGYTF. The chain is built from TRBV2 and TRBJ1-2; possibly TRBD1 for D (6 bases). From germline, CDR1 is SNHLY and CDR2 FYNNEI. V lost 4 bases to trimming and J lost 7 bases, with 13 bases between them. The CDR3 is made up of 13 amino acids.

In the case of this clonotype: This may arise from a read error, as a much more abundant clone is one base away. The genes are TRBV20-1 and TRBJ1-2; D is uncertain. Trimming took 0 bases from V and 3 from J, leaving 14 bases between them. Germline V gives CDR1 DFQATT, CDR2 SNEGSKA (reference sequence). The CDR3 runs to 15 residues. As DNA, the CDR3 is TGCAGTGCTAGAGATCACTCTCTCCAGGACTATGGCTACACCTTC. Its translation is CSARDHSLQDYGYTF.

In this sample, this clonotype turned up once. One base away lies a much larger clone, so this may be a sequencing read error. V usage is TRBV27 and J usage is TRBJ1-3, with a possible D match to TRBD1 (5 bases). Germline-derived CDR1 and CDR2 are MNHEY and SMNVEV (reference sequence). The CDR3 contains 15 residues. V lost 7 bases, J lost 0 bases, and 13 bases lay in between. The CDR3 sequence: CASNPPGDSGNTIYF. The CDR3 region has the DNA TGTGCCAGCAACCCACCGGGGGACTCTGGAAACACCATATATTTT.

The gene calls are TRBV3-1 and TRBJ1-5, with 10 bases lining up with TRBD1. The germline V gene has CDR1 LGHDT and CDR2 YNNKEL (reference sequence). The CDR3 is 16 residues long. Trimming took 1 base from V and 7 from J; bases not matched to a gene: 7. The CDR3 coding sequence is TGTGCCAGCAGCCAAGGAGGACAGGGGGTGGGGCAGCCCCAGCATTTT. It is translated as CASSQGGQGVGQPQHF.